These 5 T cell receptor beta chains originate from one sample sequenced in a study of control samples from healthy donors and cancer patients. Assay: immunoSEQ multiplex PCR; the TCRdb copy retains only in-frame clones and omits some. The data show 65,000 to 95,000 clones, about 87% seen once. Material: blood. The origin of the receptors is a middle-aged man in good health.

The sample holds a few counts of this clone. V gene TRBV15 combines with J gene TRBJ2-7; 11 bases match TRBD1. CDR3 size: 14 residues. With 3 bases clipped from V and 2 bases from J, the junction kept 0 bases outside the gene matches. CDR1 LNHNV and CDR2 YYDKDF come from the germline V gene (reference sequence). CDR3 region: CATSRGQGAYEQYV. CDR3 bases: TGTGCCACCAGCAGGGGACAGGGGGCCTACGAGCAGTACGTC.

This chain connects TRBV19 to TRBJ1-2, with D possibly TRBD1 on 6 matching bases. With 6 bases removed from V and 2 bases from J, the gap between germline ends came to 22 bases. The CDR3 is 17 amino acids. Germline CDR1 LNHDA, CDR2 SQIVND (reference sequence). Here the CDR3 reads CASSTFSSGTSNYGYTF. CDR3 nucleotides: TGTGCCAGTAGCACATTTTCCTCCGGGACATCGAACTATGGCTACACCTTC. Based on the CDR3 plus reference TRBV19 and TRBJ1-2, the full variable domain is DGGITQSPKYLFRKEGQNVTLSCEQNLNHDAMYWYRQDPGQGLRLIYYSQIVNDFQKGDIAEGYSVSREKKESFPLTVTSAQKNPTAFYLCASSTFSSGTSNYGYTFGSGTRLTVV.

The V and J genes are TRBV7-8 and TRBJ1-5; D uncertain. Trimming left V 1 base short and J 7 bases short, with 5 bases between. This CDR3 region has 12 residues. CDR1 is SGHVS, CDR2 FQNEAQ, per germline. In nucleotides, the CDR3 is TGTGCCAGCAGCTTAGGGGTCCAGCCCCAGCATTTT. This gives the protein CASSLGVQPQHF.

This sequence joins TRBV7-9 and TRBJ1-6; 7 bases agree with TRBD1. The CDR3 spans 16 residues. V trimming: 3 bases; J trimming: 6 bases; junction bases outside the gene matches: 8. Germline V gene data show CDR1 as SEHNR and CDR2 as FQNEAQ (reference sequence). CDR3 coding DNA: TGTGCCAGCAGCTTGGGGATGACAGGGCGTAATTCACCCCTCCACTTT. Protein: CASSLGMTGRNSPLHF.

The CDR3 protein is CASSYQGAGTEAFF. Here the CDR3 DNA reads TGTGCCAGCAGTTACCAAGGGGCAGGGACTGAAGCTTTCTTT. This chain links TRBV6-5 with TRBJ1-1, with D perhaps matching TRBD1 (5 bases). Germline V lookup: CDR1 MNHEY, CDR2 SVGAGI. Deletions cut 2 bases from V and 5 bases from J, with 12 bases between. This CDR3 is 14 amino acids long.